Listed below are T cell receptor beta chains from one sample, sequenced in a study of Ad26.COV2.S vaccination and SARS-CoV-2 variants. Only in-frame clones appear in the TCRdb table, and some are missing; sequencing was by immunoSEQ multiplex PCR. The data show around 370,000 clones, about 92% seen once. The sequences come from peripheral blood, collected after recovery from COVID-19. The source is a human donor who had recovered from COVID-19. Each CDR3 is given with its conserved first and last residue. D genes are given only for firm matches. Some rows mark clone size as missing; the rest say once, few, many or name a class of expanded clone.

v_call,j_call,d_call,clone_size,cdr3_aa,cdr3_nt
TRBV2,TRBJ1-3,-,-,CASSEGSSGNTIYF,TGTGCCAGCAGTGAAGGTTCCTCTGGAAACACCATATATTTT
TRBV2,TRBJ2-1,TRBD2,-,CASRAGERGGIYEQFF,TGTGCCAGCAGGGCTGGTGAGCGGGGGGGCATTTATGAGCAGTTCTTC
TRBV12-5,TRBJ2-7,-,few,CASGPRDEQYF,TGTGCTAGTGGTCCTCGGGACGAGCAGTACTTC
TRBV11-2,TRBJ1-2,TRBD1,-,CASSLLAGTVVGYTF,TGTGCCAGCAGCTTACTAGCCGGGACAGTAGTTGGCTACACCTTC
TRBV19,TRBJ2-5,-,-,CASSRQGGETQYF,TGTGCCAGTAGTAGGCAGGGCGGGGAGACCCAGTACTTC
TRBV27,TRBJ1-1,-,-,CASSLTGITEAFF,TGTGCCAGCAGTTTAACAGGGATCACTGAAGCTTTCTTT
TRBV5-1,TRBJ1-1,TRBD1,-,CASSLTGGNTEAFF,TGCGCCAGCAGCCTTACAGGGGGCAACACTGAAGCTTTCTTT
TRBV29-1,TRBJ1-1,TRBD1,-,CSVVPLTTGGLNTEAFF,TGCAGCGTTGTGCCCCTCACGACAGGGGGATTGAACACTGAAGCTTTCTTT
TRBV6-5,TRBJ1-1,-,-,CASIRPPGTEAFF,TGTGCCAGCATCCGACCCCCGGGCACTGAAGCTTTCTTT
TRBV19,TRBJ1-5,-,-,CASSATPSNQPQHF,TGTGCCAGTAGTGCCACCCCTAGCAATCAGCCCCAGCATTTT
TRBV12-5,TRBJ2-3,-,-,CASGSDIRTDTQYF,TGTGCTAGTGGTTCGGACATTCGCACAGATACGCAGTATTTT
TRBV11-2,TRBJ1-2,TRBD1,once,CASTEGAINYGYTF,TGTGCCAGCACCGAGGGGGCCATTAACTATGGCTACACCTTC
TRBV27,TRBJ1-6,TRBD1,-,CASRRGGPNSPLHF,TGTGCCAGCAGGAGAGGGGGCCCGAATTCACCCCTCCACTTT
TRBV3-1/TRBV3-2,TRBJ2-5,-,-,CASSLSETQYF,TGTGCCAGCAGCCTATCCGAGACCCAGTACTTC
TRBV24-1,TRBJ1-1,-,-,CATSAKGNTEAFF,TGTGCCACCAGTGCAAAGGGGAACACTGAAGCTTTCTTT
TRBV9,TRBJ2-2,-,-,CASSSRGELFF,TGTGCCAGCAGCTCCCGCGGGGAGCTGTTTTTT
TRBV19,TRBJ1-1,-,-,CASSSSNTEAFF,TGTGCCAGCTCCTCTTCGAACACTGAAGCTTTCTTT
TRBV5-6,TRBJ1-2,-,-,CASSLLSGPRYTF,TGTGCCAGCAGCTTGTTATCTGGCCCTCGCTACACCTTC
TRBV10-2,TRBJ1-1,-,-,CASRISLPTMNTEAFF,TGCGCCAGCAGGATCAGTCTCCCGACCATGAACACTGAAGCTTTCTTT
TRBV27,TRBJ1-6,-,few,CASSLAGSPLHF,TGTGCCAGCAGTTTGGCAGGGTCACCCCTCCACTTT
TRBV10-3,TRBJ1-1,-,-,CAITTSRQGGTEAFF,TGTGCCATCACCACCAGCAGGCAGGGCGGCACTGAAGCTTTCTTT
TRBV12-3/TRBV12-4,TRBJ2-1,TRBD1,-,CASNRDRASEQFF,TGTGCCAGCAACCGGGACAGGGCTAGTGAGCAGTTCTTC
TRBV6-5,TRBJ1-2,-,-,CASTRGINYGYTF,TGTGCCAGCACTCGCGGGATTAACTATGGCTACACCTTC
TRBV7-9,TRBJ2-7,TRBD2,-,CAGSLAGSSYEQYF,TGTGCCGGTTCCTTAGCGGGGAGCTCCTACGAGCAGTACTTC
TRBV7-3,TRBJ2-5,-,few,CASGTKGANQETQYF,TGTGCCAGCGGAACCAAGGGAGCCAACCAAGAGACCCAGTACTTC
TRBV19,TRBJ1-1,-,-,CASNLRRENTEAFF,TGTGCCAGTAACCTTAGGAGGGAGAACACTGAAGCTTTCTTT
TRBV4-3,TRBJ1-2,-,-,CASSHVRGGAQNYGYTF,TGCGCCAGCAGCCACGTCCGAGGGGGGGCACAGAACTATGGCTACACCTTC
TRBV5-4,TRBJ1-2,-,-,CASNIGSGVNYGYTF,TGTGCCAGCAACATTGGGTCAGGAGTCAACTATGGCTACACCTTC
TRBV11-3,TRBJ1-1,-,-,CASSLVAGAGKAFF,TGTGCCAGCAGCTTAGTAGCGGGGGCCGGAAAAGCTTTCTTT
TRBV10-3,TRBJ1-1,-,-,CAISEVDSIEAFF,TGTGCCATCAGCGAGGTGGACAGCATAGAAGCTTTCTTT
TRBV7-3,TRBJ2-3,TRBD2,once,CASSPGTSADTQYF,TGTGCCAGCAGCCCCGGGACTAGCGCAGATACGCAGTATTTT
TRBV6-2/TRBV6-3,TRBJ1-2,TRBD1,-,CASSGRDRDGYTF,TGTGCCAGCAGCGGCCGGGACAGGGATGGCTACACCTTC
TRBV2,TRBJ2-7,-,-,CASNRQGSSYEQYF,TGTGCCAGCAATAGACAAGGGAGCTCCTACGAGCAGTACTTC
TRBV7-8,TRBJ2-5,-,-,CASSLEGKETQYF,TGTGCCAGCAGCTTAGAGGGGAAAGAGACCCAATACTTC
TRBV10-2,TRBJ1-2,TRBD1,few,CASSETSGRGLGGYTF,TGCGCCAGCAGTGAGACCTCTGGCAGGGGGCTAGGAGGCTACACCTTC
TRBV19,TRBJ1-1,-,-,CASSIYGSEAFF,TGTGCCAGTAGTATATACGGGAGCGAAGCTTTCTTT
TRBV29-1,TRBJ2-7,TRBD2,-,CSVMGLAGGKYEQYF,TGCAGCGTCATGGGACTAGCGGGCGGGAAGTACGAGCAGTACTTC
TRBV27,TRBJ2-1,TRBD1,-,CASSLYPPTGADTYNEQFF,TGTGCCAGCAGTTTATACCCGCCGACAGGGGCCGACACCTACAATGAGCAGTTCTTC
TRBV24-1,TRBJ2-7,TRBD1,-,CATSDPLGPDRGSGLTYEQYF,TGTGCCACCAGTGATCCCTTGGGGCCGGACAGGGGTTCAGGACTAACCTACGAGCAGTACTTC
TRBV12-2,TRBJ2-7,-,once,CASRLAGRDSYEQYF,TGTGCAAGTCGCTTAGCAGGCCGGGATTCATACGAGCAGTACTTC
TRBV10-3,TRBJ1-2,TRBD1,-,CAITGQQGLGGYTF,TGTGCCATCACCGGCCAACAGGGGTTGGGCGGCTACACCTTC
TRBV6-6,TRBJ1-2,-,-,CASSYPTSGRLGYTF,TGTGCCAGCAGTTACCCCACTTCGGGCAGACTAGGCTACACCTTC
TRBV7-9,TRBJ1-1,TRBD1,-,CASSLPGGIEAFF,TGTGCCAGCAGCTTACCAGGGGGGATTGAAGCTTTCTTT
TRBV5-1,TRBJ1-1,-,-,CATKGGAGTEAFF,TGCGCCACCAAAGGAGGGGCGGGAACTGAAGCTTTCTTT
TRBV2,TRBJ2-4,TRBD1,-,CASSHRDRGNIQYF,TGTGCCAGCAGCCACCGGGACAGGGGTAACATTCAGTACTTC
TRBV9,TRBJ2-2,-,-,CASTPRGVAGELFF,TGTGCCAGCACCCCCAGGGGGGTCGCCGGGGAGCTGTTTTTT
TRBV13,TRBJ1-1,-,-,CASSALGTEAFF,TGTGCCAGCAGCGCCCTCGGCACTGAAGCTTTCTTT
TRBV2,TRBJ1-2,TRBD1,-,CASRSQGATYGYTF,TGTGCCAGCAGAAGTCAGGGGGCGACCTATGGCTACACCTTC
TRBV3-1/TRBV3-2,TRBJ2-1,-,-,CASSPGHRVNDEQFF,TGTGCCAGCAGCCCCGGACACCGGGTAAACGATGAGCAGTTCTTC
TRBV3-1/TRBV3-2,TRBJ1-5,-,-,CASSQAESQPQHF,TGTGCCAGCAGCCAAGCGGAGAGTCAGCCCCAGCATTTT
TRBV5-1,TRBJ1-1,-,-,CASSRSGTNTEAFF,TGCGCCAGCAGCCGCAGTGGGACGAACACTGAAGCTTTCTTT
TRBV12-3/TRBV12-4,TRBJ1-1,-,-,CASSLVTKAFF,TGTGCCAGCAGTTTAGTTACAAAAGCTTTCTTT
TRBV20-1,TRBJ2-1,-,-,CSVSNEQFF,TGCAGTGTTTCGAATGAGCAGTTCTTC
TRBV2,TRBJ1-1,-,-,CASSDFLGGDTEAFF,TGTGCCAGCAGTGACTTTCTGGGGGGGGACACTGAAGCTTTCTTT
TRBV3-1/TRBV3-2,TRBJ2-7,TRBD1,once,CASSQGQGSYEQYF,TGTGCCAGCAGCCAGGGACAGGGGTCCTACGAGCAGTACTTC
TRBV7-9,TRBJ1-5,-,-,CASSSIGQGGQPQHF,TGTGCCAGCAGCTCGATCGGGCAGGGCGGTCAGCCCCAGCATTTT
TRBV10-3,TRBJ2-7,TRBD2,-,CAIRISGGAYEQYF,TGTGCCATCAGAATAAGCGGGGGGGCCTACGAGCAGTACTTC
TRBV18,TRBJ2-7,TRBD1,-,CASSPKDRGSYEQYF,TGTGCCAGCTCACCAAAAGACAGGGGATCCTACGAGCAGTACTTC
TRBV9,TRBJ2-2,TRBD2,-,CASSPLSGGAPGELFF,TGTGCCAGCAGCCCCCTCAGCGGGGGGGCCCCCGGGGAGCTGTTTTTT
TRBV7-3,TRBJ2-1,-,-,CASSLRGGNEQFF,TGTGCCAGCAGCTTACGAGGCGGCAATGAGCAGTTCTTC